Below, 25 T cell receptor beta chains from the same sample are listed, as sequenced in a study of identical twins. TCRdb processed the 5' RACE reads anew with MiXCR; each CDR3 protein has one entry. This sample has nearly 900,000 distinct CDR3 sequences, with about 12% found just once. These same records also appear under a second study, on yellow fever vaccine responses in identical twins.

The specimen sequenced was PBMCs. Receptor source: a woman aged 18-35 years in good health.

The V gene is TRBV18, the J gene TRBJ1-1, with a possible D match to TRBD1 (6 bases). The germline gives CDR1 KGHSH, CDR2 LQKENI. The CDR3 consists of 15 residues. V dropped 0 bases and J dropped 0 bases, with 8 bases sitting between them. The CDR3 DNA is TGTGCCAGCTCACCACCGGCAGGGGTGAACACTGAAGCTTTCTTT. Translation: CASSPPAGVNTEAFF.

The chain combines TRBV16 with TRBJ2-7; weak D call: TRBD2 (5 bases). The CDR3 is made up of 15 amino acids. Per the germline V gene, CDR1 is KGHSY and CDR2 is FQNENV. Deletions cut 4 bases from V and 3 bases from J, with 16 bases between. The CDR3 loop is CASSPDPGKVYEQYV. Here the CDR3 DNA reads TGTGCCAGCAGCCCAGACCCGGGAAAGGTCTACGAGCAGTACGTC.

The J gene is TRBJ2-2, the V gene TRBV5-1, with 10 bases matching TRBD1. This CDR3 comprises 15 residues. Germline V gives CDR1 SGHRS, CDR2 YFSETQ. V gave up 1 base and J gave up 4 bases; unmatched junction bases: 1. The CDR3 nucleotides are TGCGCCAGCAGCTTGAGGACAGGGGGCACCGGGGAGCTGTTTTTT. Translating gives CASSLRTGGTGELFF.

This clonotype was counted between two and nine times. The chain combines TRBV10-3 with TRBJ2-1, with 8 bases that match TRBD2. With 4 bases clipped from V and 0 bases from J, the junction kept 5 bases outside the gene matches. This CDR3 is built from 16 residues. Germline V CDR1 and CDR2: ENHRY, SYGVKD. The DNA of the CDR3 is TGTGCCATCAGTGCGTTAGCGGGAAGCTCCTACAATGAGCAGTTCTTC. Its protein product is CAISALAGSSYNEQFF.

V and J are TRBV20-1 and TRBJ2-3; the match to TRBD2 covers 7 bases. The V and J ends lost 0 bases and 6 bases, in that order; junction bases with no gene match: 9. CDR1 and CDR2 from the germline V gene are DFQATT and SNEGSKA (reference sequence). The CDR3 runs to 15 residues. CDR3 DNA sequence: TGCAGTGCTAGAGATCCCGGACTAGTGGGGGATACGCAGTATTTT. Translated: CSARDPGLVGDTQYF.

This clonotype was counted a few times. The gene calls are TRBV4-1 and TRBJ2-1; no clear D gene. CDR1 MGHRA and CDR2 YSYEKL come from the germline V gene. The CDR3 extends over 17 amino acids. The V and J ends lost 5 bases and 0 bases respectively, with 17 bases between them. The DNA for the CDR3 is TGCGCCAGCAGCTTCGCCGATGTGGCGAGCTCCTACAATGAGCAGTTCTTC. This encodes CASSFADVASSYNEQFF.

This clonotype was detected many times. The chain links TRBV10-1 to TRBJ1-6, with D unclear. The CDR3 consists of 17 residues. The germline gives CDR1 WNHNN, CDR2 SYGVQD (reference sequence). V was cut by 4 bases and J by 0 bases, with 13 bases left in between. CDR3 sequence (DNA): TGCGCCAGCAGTGTCGCACATGCGAGCTCCTATAATTCACCCCTCCACTTT. This codes for CASSVAHASSYNSPLHF.

This clonotype turned up a few times. The V and J genes are TRBV28 and TRBJ2-3, with 9 bases identical to TRBD2. The germline V gene has CDR1 MDHEN and CDR2 SYDVKM. The trim removed 3 bases at V and 1 base at J, leaving 5 bases unmatched. This CDR3 contains 16 residues. This CDR3 reads CASSLRVAGGTDTQYF. DNA for the CDR3: TGTGCCAGCAGTTTGCGGGTAGCGGGGGGCACAGATACGCAGTATTTT. The variable domain in full, with the rest retrieved from reference TRBV28 and TRBJ2-3, is DVKVTQSSRYLVKRTGEKVFLECVQDMDHENMFWYRQDPGLGLRLIYFSYDVKMKEKGDIPEGYSVSREKKERFSLILESASTNQTSMYLCASSLRVAGGTDTQYFGPGTRLTVL.

The V and J genes are TRBV5-5 and TRBJ2-3; TRBD2 aligns across 8 bases. The CDR3 spans 13 residues. The J segment lost 3 bases and the V segment lost 8 bases, leaving 5 bases of the junction unmatched. In germline, CDR1 is SGHKS, CDR2 YYEKEE (reference sequence). The CDR3 region has the DNA TGTGCCAGTCGGGAGGGGATTACAGATACGCAGTATTTT. It yields the protein CASREGITDTQYF. The whole variable domain, filled in from reference TRBV5-5 and TRBJ2-3, reads DAGVTQSPTHLIKTRGQQVTLRCSPISGHKSVSWYQQVLGQGPQFIFQYYEKEERGRGNFPDRFSARQFPNYSSELNVNALLLGDSALYLCASREGITDTQYFGPGTRLTVL.

This clonotype was counted between two and nine times. The chain employs TRBV5-1 and TRBJ2-1, with 10 positions matching TRBD2. The ends lost 3 bases at V and 0 bases at J; junction bases unmatched: 15. CDR1 is SGHRS, CDR2 YFSETQ, per germline. The CDR3 has 20 amino acids. In DNA, the CDR3 is TGCGCCAGCAGCTCAACGGCACCAGCGGGAGGGACGAGCTCCTACAATGAGCAGTTCTTC. It yields the protein CASSSTAPAGGTSSYNEQFF.

A single count supports this clonotype. CDR3 coding DNA: TGCAGTGCTAGGCCTTTGCAGCTACCATGGGACAGGATCGGGGCCTACAATGAGCAGTTCTTC. This sequence encodes CSARPLQLPWDRIGAYNEQFF. This chain joins TRBV20-1 and TRBJ2-1, with TRBD1 matching over 8 bases. Germline trimming cut 3 bases from V and 2 bases from J; bases unmatched to any gene: 24. From germline, CDR1 is DFQATT and CDR2 SNEGSKA (reference sequence). This CDR3 spans 21 amino acids.

The chain combines TRBV7-9 with TRBJ1-1; D is undetermined. With 5 bases removed from V and 0 bases from J, the gap between germline ends came to 13 bases. Per germline, CDR1 SEHNR and CDR2 FQNEAQ (reference sequence). The CDR3 has 15 amino acids. The CDR3, as DNA: TGTGCCAGCAGCCCCGGTGAGCAGCTGAACACTGAAGCTTTCTTT. Translated: CASSPGEQLNTEAFF.

The sample holds a few counts of this clonotype. The V gene is TRBV7-9, the J gene TRBJ1-6; 9 positions match TRBD1. The CDR3 is 15 residues long. Trimming cost V 5 bases and J 7 bases; bases outside gene matches: 6. The germline gives CDR1 SEHNR, CDR2 FQNEAQ (reference sequence). This chain's CDR3 is CASSPMDRGNSPLHF. CDR3 nucleotide sequence: TGTGCCAGCAGCCCAATGGACAGGGGCAATTCACCCCTCCACTTT.

This clonotype was found a few times. The chain combines TRBV10-3 with TRBJ1-1; D possibly corresponds to TRBD1 (5 bases). The CDR3 runs 12 residues. CDR1 ENHRY and CDR2 SYGVKD come from the germline V gene. The ends were cut back, 3 bases at V and 6 bases at J, with 8 bases in the middle. DNA of the CDR3: TGTGCCATCAGTGAATCCAGGGCTGAAGCTTTCTTT. Protein product: CAISESRAEAFF.

There are a few counts of this clonotype. CDR3 protein: CASSVVGTGTNTGELFF. CDR3 bases: TGTGCCAGCAGCGTAGTGGGGACAGGGACGAACACCGGGGAGCTGTTTTTT. The chain combines TRBV9 with TRBJ2-2; TRBD1 agrees at 9 bases. V was pared by 0 bases and J by 0 bases, with 3 bases of the junction left unmatched. The germline CDR1 and CDR2 sequences are SGDLS and YYNGEE. This CDR3 spans 17 amino acids.

Ten or more counts support this clonotype. The J gene is TRBJ2-1, the V gene TRBV29-1; 12 bases match TRBD1. Per the germline V gene, CDR1 is SQVTM and CDR2 is ANQGSEA. With V trimmed by 7 bases and J by 8 bases, 6 bases remained unmatched. CDR3 length: 13 amino acids. For the CDR3, the DNA is TGCAGCGCTGGGACAGGGGGCGCCTATGAGCAGTTCTTC. It encodes CSAGTGGAYEQFF.

There are many counts of this clonotype. This chain joins TRBV29-1 and TRBJ2-1; no clear D. Germline CDR1 reads SQVTM; CDR2 reads ANQGSEA. V was cut by 6 bases and J by 0 bases, with 9 bases left in between. The CDR3 extends over 13 amino acids. This chain's CDR3 is CSVGISSYNEQFF. In DNA, the CDR3 is TGCAGCGTGGGGATAAGCTCCTACAATGAGCAGTTCTTC.

This clonotype was observed many times. V usage is TRBV28 and J usage is TRBJ2-2; D is perhaps TRBD1 (5 bases). Per the germline V gene, CDR1 is MDHEN and CDR2 is SYDVKM. Trimming shortened V by 6 bases and J by 3 bases, and 14 bases separated the two germline ends. This CDR3 is built from 15 residues. CDR3 sequence (DNA): TGTGCCAGCAGAGCAGGGCGTCGGGACACCGGGGAGCTGTTTTTT. It encodes CASRAGRRDTGELFF. Full variable domain (remainder filled in from reference TRBV28 and TRBJ2-2): DVKVTQSSRYLVKRTGEKVFLECVQDMDHENMFWYRQDPGLGLRLIYFSYDVKMKEKGDIPEGYSVSREKKERFSLILESASTNQTSMYLCASRAGRRDTGELFFGEGSRLTVL.

This chain links TRBV6-1 with TRBJ1-1; possible D gene TRBD1, 5 bases. V dropped 6 bases and J dropped 4 bases, with 18 bases sitting between them. The length of the CDR3 is 15 residues. Germline CDR1 and CDR2: MNHNS and SASEGT. The CDR3 region is CASRRGSGLTTEAFF. The CDR3 DNA reads as TGTGCCAGCAGAAGAGGGTCAGGGCTGACCACTGAAGCTTTCTTT.

There are many counts of this clonotype. This chain uses TRBV5-1 with TRBJ1-5; unclear D gene. Per the germline V gene, CDR1 is SGHRS and CDR2 is YFSETQ. With 4 bases removed from V and 1 base from J, the gap between germline ends came to 12 bases. The CDR3 is made up of 15 amino acids. CDR3 sequence reads: CASSPSWGSNQPQHF. Here the CDR3 DNA reads TGCGCCAGCAGCCCAAGCTGGGGAAGCAATCAGCCCCAGCATTTT.

This chain uses TRBV11-2 with TRBJ2-7; D is unclear. CDR1 and CDR2 from the germline V gene are SGHAT and FQNNGV. V lost 1 base and J lost 4, with 14 bases in between. CDR3 length: 15 amino acids. CDR3 nucleotides: TGTGCCAGCAGCTTAGGAGACTTAAATGAGTACGAGCAGTACGTC. It codes for CASSLGDLNEYEQYV.

This clonotype was seen a few times. Here the CDR3 omits its conserved ending phenylalanine or tryptophan, so a read error is the likely source. No DNA is shown, since the ends of the CDR3 on it are uncertain; the CDR3 is the one TCRdb lists. This sequence joins TRBV6-2 or TRBV6-3 and TRBJ2-5; no DNA check was done on the table's D call, TRBD2. Looked up from germline, CDR1 is MNHEY and CDR2 is SVGEGT. Termini included, the CDR3 measures 15 amino acids. The CDR3: CASSSPGLAWRRGRI.

This clonotype came up many times. The chain links TRBV7-3 to TRBJ2-1; D perhaps matches TRBD2 (6 bases). Germline V gene lookup returns CDR1 SGHTA and CDR2 FQGTGA. CDR3 size: 15 residues. Trimming took off 4 bases at V and 2 bases at J, with 12 bases between the two ends. CDR3 DNA sequence: TGTGCCAGCAGCTCCCGACTAGGGCCCTACAATGAGCAGTTCTTC. It encodes CASSSRLGPYNEQFF.

This clonotype was detected only a few times. The chain links TRBV9 to TRBJ2-4, with 7 nucleotides matching TRBD1. Trimming cost V 0 bases and J 0 bases; bases outside gene matches: 3. This CDR3 spans 16 amino acids. Per germline, CDR1 SGDLS and CDR2 YYNGEE. The CDR3 spells CASSVGDRIAKNIQYF. CDR3 bases: TGTGCCAGCAGCGTAGGGGACAGAATAGCCAAAAACATTCAGTACTTC.

This clonotype showed up just a few times. V is TRBV3-1 and J is TRBJ1-6; D call uncertain. V gave up 2 bases and J gave up 8 bases, with 10 bases separating them. The CDR3 sequence is 14 residues long. Germline CDR1 LGHDT, CDR2 YNNKEL (reference sequence). In DNA, the CDR3 is TGTGCCAGCAGCCAATTCCTGAGGGATTCACCCCTCCACTTT. As protein: CASSQFLRDSPLHF.